This T cell receptor (beta chain) is drawn from a study of T cell responses to AZD1222 COVID-19 vaccine. Trimming stripped 8 bases from V and 6 bases from J, with 17 bases between. CDR3 length: 13 amino acids. General study findings and limits: CD4 TCRs linked to vaccination spanned spike, dominating at 160-218 and 743-854. Among spike-specific TCRs, nearly half reportedly target unmutated variant regions. There were mostly white British donors and more females than males, and clonal diversity was possibly underestimated. An increase in Spike-specific TCR breadth and depth was observed after two AZD1222 doses.

Profiling relied on immunoSEQ multiplex PCR, and the TCRdb table lists in-frame clones only, not all of them. In the table there are 56,000 or so clones, over 75% of which are singletons. As concerns this clone: Its antigen remains unknown.

This chain links TRBV12-3 or TRBV12-4 with TRBJ2-7, with D maybe TRBD1 (6 bases). This receptor was obtained from an adult in good health. The sample here was peripheral blood, taken on day 0 of AZD1222 vaccination. In nucleotides, the CDR3 is TGTGCCAGCGTGACTCAGGGGTACGGCGAGCAGTACTTC. Translating it yields CASVTQGYGEQYF.